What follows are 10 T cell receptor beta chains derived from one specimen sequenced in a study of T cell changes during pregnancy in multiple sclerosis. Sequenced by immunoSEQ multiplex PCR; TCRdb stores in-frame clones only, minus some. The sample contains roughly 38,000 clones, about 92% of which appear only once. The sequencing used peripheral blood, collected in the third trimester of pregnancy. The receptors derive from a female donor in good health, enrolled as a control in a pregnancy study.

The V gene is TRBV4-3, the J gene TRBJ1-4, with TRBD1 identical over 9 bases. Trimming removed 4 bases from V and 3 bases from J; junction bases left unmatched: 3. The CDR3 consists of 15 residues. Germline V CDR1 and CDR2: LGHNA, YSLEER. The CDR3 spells CASSPQGASNEKLFF. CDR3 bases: TGCGCCAGCAGCCCACAGGGGGCCTCTAATGAAAAACTGTTTTTT.

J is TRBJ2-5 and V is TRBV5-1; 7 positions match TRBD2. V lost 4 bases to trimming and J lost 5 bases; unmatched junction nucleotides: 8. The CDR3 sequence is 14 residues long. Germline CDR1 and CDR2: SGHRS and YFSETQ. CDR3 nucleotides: TGCGCCAGCAGCCCAGCGGGGATGGGGGAGACCCAGTACTTC. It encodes CASSPAGMGETQYF. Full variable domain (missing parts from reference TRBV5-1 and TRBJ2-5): KAGVTQTPRYLIKTRGQQVTLSCSPISGHRSVSWYQQTPGQGLQFLFEYFSETQRNKGNFPGRFSGRQFSNSRSEMNVSTLELGDSALYLCASSPAGMGETQYFGPGTRLLVL.

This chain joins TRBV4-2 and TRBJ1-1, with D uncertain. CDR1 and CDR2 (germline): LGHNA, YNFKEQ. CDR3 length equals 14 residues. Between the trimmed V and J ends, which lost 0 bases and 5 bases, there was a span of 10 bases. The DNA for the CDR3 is TGTGCCAGCAGCCAAGAGTTTTCGGTGACTGAAGCTTTCTTT. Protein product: CASSQEFSVTEAFF.

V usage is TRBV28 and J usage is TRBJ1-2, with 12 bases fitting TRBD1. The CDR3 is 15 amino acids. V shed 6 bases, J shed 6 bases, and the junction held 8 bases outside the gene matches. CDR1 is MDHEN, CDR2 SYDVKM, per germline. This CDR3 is CASSLSGTGGDGYTF. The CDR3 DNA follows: TGTGCCAGCAGCCTCTCCGGGACAGGGGGCGATGGCTACACCTTC.

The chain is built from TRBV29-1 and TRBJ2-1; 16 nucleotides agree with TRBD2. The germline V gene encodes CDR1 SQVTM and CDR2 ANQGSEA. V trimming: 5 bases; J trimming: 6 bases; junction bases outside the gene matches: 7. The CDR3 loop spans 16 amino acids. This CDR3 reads CSVTLGLAGGPNEQFF. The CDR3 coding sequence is TGCAGCGTTACTCTGGGACTAGCGGGAGGGCCCAATGAGCAGTTCTTC.

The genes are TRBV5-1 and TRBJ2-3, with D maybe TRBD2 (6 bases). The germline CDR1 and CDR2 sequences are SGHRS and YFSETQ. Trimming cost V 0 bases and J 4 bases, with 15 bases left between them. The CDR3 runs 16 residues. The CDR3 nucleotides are TGCGCCAGCAGCTTGGGCCGGGACTCCGTAGCAGATACGCAGTATTTT. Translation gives CASSLGRDSVADTQYF.

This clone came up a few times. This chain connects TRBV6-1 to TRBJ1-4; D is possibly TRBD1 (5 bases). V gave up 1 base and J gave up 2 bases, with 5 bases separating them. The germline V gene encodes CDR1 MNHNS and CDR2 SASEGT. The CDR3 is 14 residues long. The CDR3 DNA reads TGTGCCAGCAGTGAAGAGGGGACTAATGAAAAACTGTTTTTT. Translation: CASSEEGTNEKLFF.

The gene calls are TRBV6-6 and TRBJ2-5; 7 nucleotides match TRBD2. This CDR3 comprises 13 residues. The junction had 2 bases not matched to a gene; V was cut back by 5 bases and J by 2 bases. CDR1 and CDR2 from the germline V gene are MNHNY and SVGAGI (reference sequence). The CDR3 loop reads CASSLAEQETQYF. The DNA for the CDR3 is TGTGCCAGCAGTCTAGCGGAGCAAGAGACCCAGTACTTC.

The CDR3 DNA reads TGTGCCAGCAGCTTGGGGACTGCTTATGGCTACACCTTC. Its protein is CASSLGTAYGYTF. This rearrangement joins TRBV5-5 to TRBJ1-2; D is undetermined. CDR1 and CDR2 (germline): SGHKS, YYEKEE (reference sequence). V was shortened by 0 bases and J by 5 bases, with 8 bases between the two germline ends. The length of the CDR3 is 13 residues.

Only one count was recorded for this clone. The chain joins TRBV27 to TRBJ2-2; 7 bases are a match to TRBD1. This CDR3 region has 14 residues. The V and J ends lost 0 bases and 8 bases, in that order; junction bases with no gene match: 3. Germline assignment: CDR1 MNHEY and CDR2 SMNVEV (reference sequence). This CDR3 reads CASSLSKGAGELFF. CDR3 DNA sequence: TGTGCCAGCAGTTTATCGAAGGGGGCTGGGGAGCTGTTTTTT.